The rows below give T cell receptor beta chains drawn from one sample of a study of cytomegalovirus exposure and HLA in healthy donors. Clones were sequenced by immunoSEQ multiplex PCR, and TCRdb holds only the in-frame ones, with some missing. This sample carries some 150,000 clones, 85% to 90% of them seen once, and the ten largest clones take approximately 9.2%. The sample consisted of PBMCs. The receptors were sampled from a woman aged 18-30 years in good health and CMV-seropositive. Each CDR3 is given with its conserved first and last residue.

v_call cdr3_aa
TRBV27 CASSLSGAGANYGYTF
TRBV5-4 CASSETSGVTDTQYF
TRBV5-1 CASSTGTGANYGYTF
TRBV7-8 CASSLGNRNTGELFF
TRBV25-1 CASSPPWDVRGEAFF
TRBV18 CASSPSSGSSGYGYTF
TRBV2 CASRPRWVTYNEQFF
TRBV2 CASKGIYSNQPQHF
TRBV4-2 CASSQSSSGGNTDTQYF
TRBV20-1 CSTDSPDGYTF
TRBV5-1 CASSLGTDEQYF
TRBV27 CASSIIAGGSTDTQYF
TRBV10-3 CAISLGTSGQETQYF
TRBV2 CASIETSGGTDTQYF
TRBV27 CASSLAVSNQPQHF
TRBV28 CASSLFLGQGNEQYF
TRBV5-1 CASTPGTGAWEQYF
TRBV27 CASSLTRFNEQFF
TRBV4-3 CASSHEGADEQFF
TRBV13 CASSLQQGSTRMNTEAFF
TRBV28 CASSLVLVVGNTEAFF
TRBV11-3 CASSIYMTESEAFF
TRBV27 CASSPPLQGQSSYEQYF
TRBV5-1 CASSLLRGGLETQYF
TRBV30 CAWSVAPLNSPLHF
TRBV7-2 CASSPSGGATGELFF
TRBV10-3 CATGASDGNEQFF
TRBV6-5 CASSQQGIGSPLHF
TRBV27 CASSLDRDWNTEAFF
TRBV6-1 CASSEWDPTSGGTDEQFF
TRBV7-2 CASSLVERPTDTQYF
TRBV5-1 CASSLAGFNEQFF
TRBV2 CASVWSTVLNYGYTF
TRBV28 CASSLSGVGYTF
TRBV28 CASRGSSWVADTQYF
TRBV5-5 CASSPRTGEAETQYF
TRBV27 CASSFSPSAGQETQYF
TRBV6-5 CASRRTGTVRETQYF
TRBV7-2 CASSPRGQAPVYGYTF
TRBV28 CASSGRGSSYEQYF
TRBV2 CASSGTSGGRHTDTQYF
TRBV5-1 CASSPDWKETQYF
TRBV28 CASIGRTGMNTEAFF
TRBV10-1 CASSQSGTVLAKNIQYF